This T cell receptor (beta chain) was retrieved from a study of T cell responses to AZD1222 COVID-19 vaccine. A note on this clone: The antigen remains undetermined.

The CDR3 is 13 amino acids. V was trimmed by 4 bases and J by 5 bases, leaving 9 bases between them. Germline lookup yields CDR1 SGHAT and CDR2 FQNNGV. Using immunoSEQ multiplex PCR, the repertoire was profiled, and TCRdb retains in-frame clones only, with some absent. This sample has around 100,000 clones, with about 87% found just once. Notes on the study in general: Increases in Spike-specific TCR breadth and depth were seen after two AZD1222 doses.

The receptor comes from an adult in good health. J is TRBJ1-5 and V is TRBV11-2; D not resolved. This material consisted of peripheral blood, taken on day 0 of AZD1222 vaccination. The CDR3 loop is CASSYLEDQPQHF. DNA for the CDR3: TGTGCCAGCAGCTACTTAGAAGATCAGCCCCAGCATTTT.